This entry concerns a single T cell receptor beta chain. There is no known antigen for this receptor. It has no much larger one-base neighbor in the sample; base qualities were not kept. The data were taken from a study of T cell repertoires in cytomegalovirus infection (dated by TCRdb to between 2017 and 2020). Study-level background: The peptide stimulations were aimed at well-studied HLA-B-restricted epitopes as well as recently identified HLA-C-restricted CMV epitopes, whose presentation resists viral immunomodulation. The HLA type of each donor mattered for the analysis, because public TCR beta signatures pointed to carriage of CMV infection along with the matching HLA type.

Sequenced using an Illumina HiSeq 1500. The raw public reads went through TCRdb reprocessing: fastp at Q25, MiXCR clone calling, in-frame beta chains kept. Entries are consolidated by CDR3 protein sequence, retaining the most common genes and DNA. Here the sample has about half a million distinct CDR3 sequences; roughly a third occur a single time. Roughly 17% of the sample is in the top ten clones. Broader findings and caveats from the paper: Cumulative frequency of public TCR beta family members discriminated carriers of CMV infection plus the relevant HLA type in this cohort and an independent roughly 340-donor cohort. The ex vivo response was dominated by HLA-C-restricted CMV-specific TCR beta clonotypes, which also provided the single most frequent clonotype in two of eight donors.

In light of the paper, this sample's treatment or condition label describes: in vitro stimulation with specific CMV peptide epitopes to enrich CMV-specific T cells. The sequence came from a human donor in good health (CMV status not recorded). Some clones in this sample may be carry-over from other donors' samples. Source: cultured PBMCs, taken from culture after CMV antigen stimulation.

The CDR3 region: CASSENYEQYF. At the DNA level, the sequence is TGTGCCAGCAGCGAGAACTACGAGCAGTACTTC. This receptor chain uses TRBV7-6 and TRBJ2-7; no D gene call is confident. The germline V gene yields SGHVS for CDR1 and FNYEAQ for CDR2. The germline ends are 5 bases apart after V is trimmed by 5 bases and J by 3 bases. From its cysteine to its phenylalanine, the CDR3 spans 11 amino acids. The retained sequence is limited to the CDR3, 33 bases, with the frame set at the first base.